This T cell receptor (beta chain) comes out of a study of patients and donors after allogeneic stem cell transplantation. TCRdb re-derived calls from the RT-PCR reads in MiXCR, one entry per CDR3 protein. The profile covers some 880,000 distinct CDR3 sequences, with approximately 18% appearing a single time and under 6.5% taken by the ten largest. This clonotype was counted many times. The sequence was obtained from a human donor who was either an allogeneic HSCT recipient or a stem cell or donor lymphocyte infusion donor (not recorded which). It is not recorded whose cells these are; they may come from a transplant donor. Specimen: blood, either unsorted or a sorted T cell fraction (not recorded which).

The CDR3 DNA sequence: TGTGCCAGCAGGGGAGGACACGCGGATTCACCCCTCCACTTT. Encoded protein: CASRGGHADSPLHF. The chain has TRBV12-3 or TRBV12-4 and TRBJ1-6; possible D gene TRBD1, 5 bases. There are 14 residues in the CDR3. V gave up 6 bases and J gave up 8 bases, with 14 bases separating them.